This T cell receptor beta chain was retrieved from a study of shared clonotypes between healthy human individuals. The CDR3 has 14 residues. V was clipped by 4 bases and J by 4 bases; unmatched bases: 6. Germline values: CDR1 MNHNS, CDR2 SASEGT. Naive CD8 cells comprised CD45RO-negative, CCR7-positively selected cells, excluding terminally differentiated effector memory CD45RA+ cells. Produced via immunoSEQ multiplex PCR; TCRdb's table is partial and in-frame only. Of roughly 770,000 clones in the sample, just over 95% were seen once. This clonotype was sampled from a man aged 30 to 39 in good health. Sequencing was performed on naive CD8+ T cells sorted from blood. J is TRBJ1-2 and V is TRBV6-1, with 7 bases fitting TRBD1. The CDR3 region has the DNA TGTGCCAGCAGTGTACCAGGGGGTGCCTATGGCTACACCTTC. It encodes CASSVPGGAYGYTF.